Detailed here is one T cell receptor (beta chain). V was pared by 5 bases and J by 3 bases, with 11 bases between. Germline V gene lookup returns CDR1 MNHEY and CDR2 SVGAGI. The CDR3 is made up of 13 amino acids. The data originate from a study of blood T cell repertoires in COVID-19. Study as a whole: From T cells, B-cell-depleted T cells, or PBMCs came the material, which was cDNA or gDNA.

Some clones are missing from TCRdb's copy, which holds only in-frame ones; the method was immunoSEQ multiplex PCR. The sample contains about 220,000 clones, around 90% of which appear only once. Grouping used clinical history reported by participants in a survey and questionnaire. The chain joins TRBV6-5 to TRBJ2-7; D ambiguous. The clonotype comes from a man aged 30-40 years who had been exposed to COVID-19. Sequencing input: PBMCs or T cells enriched from blood (not recorded which). CDR3 region: CASSTLEIYEQYF. CDR3 coding DNA: TGTGCCAGCAGTACCTTAGAAATCTACGAGCAGTACTTC.